Included here is one T cell receptor (beta chain) sequence, with context. Germline V gene data show CDR1 as MGHDK and CDR2 as SYGVNS. The CDR3 is made up of 16 amino acids. Germline trimming cut 1 base from V and 3 bases from J; bases unmatched to any gene: 7. Repertoires were generated with immunoSEQ multiplex PCR, while TCRdb's copy carries only in-frame clones and drops some. Among 47,000 or so clones listed, nearly 95% were seen once. This sample was included in a study of T cell changes during pregnancy in multiple sclerosis. This sequence joins TRBV25-1 and TRBJ2-3, with TRBD1 identical over 7 bases. The sample in question was CD4+ T cells from peripheral blood mononuclear cells, obtained in the first trimester of pregnancy. The source is a female donor with multiple sclerosis, enrolled in a pregnancy study. The CDR3 loop is CASSESRDRRTDTQYF. The DNA for the CDR3 is TGTGCCAGCAGTGAATCCCGGGACAGAAGAACAGATACGCAGTATTTT. The full variable domain, completed using reference TRBV25-1 and TRBJ2-3, is EADIYQTPRYLVIGTGKKITLECSQTMGHDKMYWYQQDPGMELHLIHYSYGVNSTEKGDLSSESTVSRIRTEHFPLTLESARPSHTSQYLCASSESRDRRTDTQYFGPGTRLTVL.